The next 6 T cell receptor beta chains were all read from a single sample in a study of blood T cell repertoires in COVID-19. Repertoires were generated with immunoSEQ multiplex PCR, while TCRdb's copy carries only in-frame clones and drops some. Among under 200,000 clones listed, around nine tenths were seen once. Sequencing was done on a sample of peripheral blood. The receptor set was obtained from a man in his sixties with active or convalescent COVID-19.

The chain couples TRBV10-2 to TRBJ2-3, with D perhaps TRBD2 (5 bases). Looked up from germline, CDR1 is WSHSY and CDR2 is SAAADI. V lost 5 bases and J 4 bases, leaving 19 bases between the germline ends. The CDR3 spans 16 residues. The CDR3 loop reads CASSRDSLRSADTQYF. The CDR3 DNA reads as TGCGCCAGCAGTCGGGATTCTCTTCGGTCAGCAGATACGCAGTATTTT.

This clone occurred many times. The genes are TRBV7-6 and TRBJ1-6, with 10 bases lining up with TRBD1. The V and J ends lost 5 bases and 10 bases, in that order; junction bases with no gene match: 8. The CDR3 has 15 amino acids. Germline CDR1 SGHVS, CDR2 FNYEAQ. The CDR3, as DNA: TGTGCCAGCAGCGTGGGACAGGGGAAGAACTCACCCCTCCACTTT. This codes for CASSVGQGKNSPLHF.

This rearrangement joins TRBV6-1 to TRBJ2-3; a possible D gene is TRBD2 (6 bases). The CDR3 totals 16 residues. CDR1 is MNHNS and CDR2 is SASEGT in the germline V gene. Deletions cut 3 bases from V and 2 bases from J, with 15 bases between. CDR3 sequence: CASSEGTSLDTDTQYF. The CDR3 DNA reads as TGTGCCAGCAGTGAGGGAACTAGCCTAGACACAGATACGCAGTATTTT.

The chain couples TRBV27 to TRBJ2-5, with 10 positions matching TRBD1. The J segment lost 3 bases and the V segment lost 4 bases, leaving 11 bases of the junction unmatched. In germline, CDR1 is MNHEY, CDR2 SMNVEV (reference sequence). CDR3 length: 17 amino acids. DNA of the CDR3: TGTGCCAGCAGTTCTACCGCGTACGGGACAGGGGAAGAGACCCAGTACTTC. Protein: CASSSTAYGTGEETQYF.

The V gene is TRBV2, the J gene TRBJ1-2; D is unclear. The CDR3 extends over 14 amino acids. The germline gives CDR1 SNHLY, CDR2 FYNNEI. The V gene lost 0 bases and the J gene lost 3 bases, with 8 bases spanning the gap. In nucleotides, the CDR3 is TGTGCCAGCAGTGAAGCTGCAGTGGACTATGGCTACACCTTC. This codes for CASSEAAVDYGYTF.

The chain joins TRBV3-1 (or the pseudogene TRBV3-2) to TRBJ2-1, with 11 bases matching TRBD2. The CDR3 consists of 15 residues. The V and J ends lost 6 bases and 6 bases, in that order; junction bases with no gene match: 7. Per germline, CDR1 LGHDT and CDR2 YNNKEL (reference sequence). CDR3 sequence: CASRVAGGPPNEQFF. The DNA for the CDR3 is TGTGCCAGCAGGGTAGCGGGGGGGCCACCCAATGAGCAGTTCTTC.